A selection of T cell receptor beta chains follows, all from one sample in a study of a mutant IDH1 vaccine in newly diagnosed glioma. Here immunoSEQ multiplex PCR was the method, and the copy in TCRdb shows in-frame clones only, minus some. The table shows about 96,000 clones, with 80% occurring only once. This specimen was PBMCs, taken from a glioma patient treated with radiotherapy, temozolomide or both. These receptors were obtained from a man aged 35 to 55 with glioma. Both conserved end residues are part of each CDR3. The D gene is left open where the match is weak. A clone size is listed for some rows: how often the clone was seen (once, few, many), or a class if it is expanded.

TRBJ2-5,NA,NA,TRBV7-2,CASSLKRGETQYF,TGTGCCAGCAGCTTAAAACGGGGGGAGACCCAGTACTTC
TRBJ1-2,once,TRBD1,TRBV30,CAWSTRTGGGYTF,TGTGCCTGGAGCACACGGACAGGGGGTGGCTACACCTTC
TRBJ2-1,once,NA,TRBV2,CASSEARSSYNEQFF,TGTGCCAGCAGTGAGGCGAGAAGCTCCTACAATGAGCAGTTCTTC
TRBJ2-5,few,NA,TRBV2,CASSDRTDSRRETQYF,TGTGCCAGCAGTGATAGGACAGACTCGCGCCGGGAGACCCAGTACTTC
TRBJ2-7,NA,TRBD2,TRBV4-2,CASSHRTSGGADVTEQYF,TGTGCCAGCAGCCACCGGACTAGCGGGGGGGCCGATGTAACCGAGCAGTACTTC
TRBJ1-5,few,NA,TRBV20-1,CSARRDQPQHF,TGCAGTGCCCGAAGAGATCAGCCCCAGCATTTT
TRBJ2-3,NA,NA,TRBV2,CASLRRGLGADTQYF,TGTGCCAGCCTGCGGCGGGGATTGGGGGCAGATACGCAGTATTTT
TRBJ1-4,NA,TRBD1,TRBV6-5,CASRQGAREKLFF,TGTGCCAGCAGACAGGGGGCGCGCGAAAAACTGTTTTTT
TRBJ2-3,NA,NA,TRBV27,CASSLPGHYTDTQYF,TGTGCCAGCAGTCTCCCGGGACACTACACTGATACGCAGTATTTT
TRBJ1-2,few,NA,TRBV30,CAWRGYYGYTF,TGTGCCTGGAGGGGGTACTATGGCTACACCTTC
TRBJ2-3,NA,NA,TRBV10-3,CAIGEEDTQYF,TGTGCCATCGGTGAGGAAGATACGCAGTATTTT
TRBJ1-5,NA,NA,TRBV28,CASTTGGNYQPQHF,TGTGCCAGCACCACCGGTGGCAATTATCAGCCCCAGCATTTT
TRBJ2-7,NA,NA,TRBV27,CASSPSGQIYEQYF,TGTGCCAGCAGTCCGTCGGGACAAATATACGAGCAGTACTTC
TRBJ2-3,NA,NA,TRBV7-3,CASSLAFTDTQYF,TGTGCCAGCAGCTTAGCCTTCACAGATACGCAGTATTTT
TRBJ1-1,few,TRBD1,TRBV19,CASSRDRVGTEAFF,TGTGCCAGTAGCAGGGACAGGGTAGGCACTGAAGCTTTCTTT
TRBJ2-3,NA,TRBD1,TRBV30,CAHTTGGADTQYF,TGTGCCCACACGACAGGGGGCGCAGATACGCAGTATTTT
TRBJ1-1,NA,NA,TRBV4-2,CASSPMGYTEAFF,TGTGCCAGCAGCCCCATGGGGTACACTGAAGCTTTCTTT
TRBJ2-3,NA,TRBD2,TRBV7-9,CASSKAGGTDTQYF,TGTGCCAGCTCTAAAGCGGGGGGCACAGATACGCAGTATTTT
TRBJ1-1,few,NA,TRBV7-9,CASTQAPEAFF,TGTGCCAGCACTCAGGCCCCTGAAGCTTTCTTT
TRBJ2-3,NA,NA,TRBV21-1,CASSLRTATDTQYF,TGTGCCAGCAGCCTTCGAACCGCCACAGATACGCAGTATTTT
TRBJ1-2,NA,NA,TRBV28,CASSPDRTQNYGYTF,TGTGCCAGCAGCCCAGACAGGACTCAAAACTATGGCTACACCTTC
TRBJ1-2,NA,TRBD1,TRBV30,CAWSAETGVSGYTF,TGTGCCTGGAGTGCCGAAACAGGGGTTTCTGGCTACACCTTC
TRBJ2-7,NA,NA,TRBV19,CAATWDGFNSYEQYF,TGTGCCGCCACCTGGGACGGCTTTAACTCCTACGAGCAGTACTTC
TRBJ2-7,once,NA,TRBV5-8,CASSSPTHVAGTYEQYF,TGTGCCAGCAGCTCCCCCACCCATGTAGCCGGAACCTACGAGCAGTACTTC
TRBJ2-7,NA,NA,TRBV7-6,CASSLGKDPTYEQYF,TGTGCCAGCAGCTTAGGCAAGGACCCAACCTACGAGCAGTACTTC
TRBJ1-2,NA,NA,TRBV19,CASTPRAAVYGYTF,TGTGCCAGTACCCCCCGCGCGGCCGTCTATGGCTACACCTTC
TRBJ1-1,few,TRBD1,TRBV5-4,CASSLGGQGIGNTEAFF,TGTGCCAGCAGCTTAGGAGGACAGGGGATTGGGAACACTGAAGCTTTCTTT
TRBJ1-1,NA,TRBD1,TRBV5-5,CASSLQGAGAFF,TGTGCCAGCAGCTTACAGGGGGCTGGAGCTTTCTTT
TRBJ2-3,NA,NA,TRBV6-5,CASSYWRDVQDTQYF,TGTGCCAGCAGTTACTGGCGGGACGTGCAAGATACGCAGTATTTT
TRBJ2-7,NA,TRBD2,TRBV28,CASSYLPGGLAKDEQYF,TGTGCCAGCAGTTACCTCCCCGGCGGACTAGCAAAGGACGAGCAGTACTTC
TRBJ1-2,NA,NA,TRBV29-1,CSVVVGATAGIGYGYTF,TGCAGCGTTGTGGTGGGTGCTACAGCGGGCATAGGCTATGGCTACACCTTC
TRBJ2-3,NA,NA,TRBV5-5,CASSLGSQDTQYF,TGTGCCAGCAGCTTGGGATCGCAAGATACGCAGTATTTT
TRBJ1-3,NA,NA,TRBV7-9,CASTGQTGASGNTIYF,TGTGCCAGCACTGGGCAAACGGGCGCATCTGGAAACACCATATATTTT
TRBJ2-2,few,NA,TRBV7-9,CASSWLLSGELFF,TGTGCCAGCAGTTGGTTATTAAGCGGGGAGCTGTTTTTT
TRBJ2-5,NA,TRBD2,TRBV5-1,CASSSSGGAVRETQYF,TGCGCCAGCAGCTCTAGCGGGGGGGCCGTCCGAGAGACCCAGTACTTC
TRBJ1-6,NA,TRBD1,TRBV7-2,CASSRDRGGSPLHF,TGTGCCAGCAGCAGAGACAGGGGGGGTTCACCCCTCCACTTT
TRBJ2-7,few,NA,TRBV18,CASSPTSLRAYEQYF,TGTGCCAGCTCACCAACATCTCTCAGGGCCTACGAGCAGTACTTC
TRBJ1-1,NA,NA,TRBV5-4,CASSLDTQGRTEAFF,TGTGCCAGCAGCTTGGATACGCAGGGGAGGACTGAAGCTTTCTTT
TRBJ1-2,NA,NA,TRBV9,CASSVDSTGLDYGYTF,TGTGCCAGCAGCGTAGATTCTACGGGGCTGGACTATGGCTACACCTTC
TRBJ2-1,NA,NA,TRBV6-5,CASWAGPTYNEQFF,TGTGCCAGCTGGGCAGGCCCTACCTACAATGAGCAGTTCTTC
TRBJ2-3,NA,TRBD2,TRBV11-3,CASSSSGGVVNTQYF,TGTGCCAGCAGCTCTAGCGGGGGGGTAGTGAATACGCAGTATTTT
TRBJ1-3,once,NA,TRBV6-5,CASSYRGIPGNTIYF,TGTGCCAGCAGTTACAGGGGTATCCCCGGAAACACCATATATTTT
TRBJ1-5,few,TRBD1,TRBV6-1,CASSGKQGAFFQPQHF,TGTGCCAGCAGTGGAAAACAGGGGGCGTTTTTTCAGCCCCAGCATTTT
TRBJ2-2,NA,TRBD2,TRBV4-3,CASSPGLALPTGELFF,TGCGCCAGCAGCCCAGGACTAGCCTTACCCACCGGGGAGCTGTTTTTT
TRBJ1-6,NA,NA,TRBV30,CAWTPEGASSYNSPLHF,TGTGCCTGGACCCCGGAGGGCGCCAGCTCCTATAATTCACCCCTCCACTTT
TRBJ1-1,NA,TRBD1,TRBV5-4,CASSQDRPNMNTEAFF,TGTGCCAGCAGCCAGGACAGGCCTAACATGAACACTGAAGCTTTCTTT
TRBJ1-4,NA,TRBD1,TRBV15,CATEQGALGEKLFF,TGTGCCACTGAACAGGGGGCGTTGGGTGAAAAACTGTTTTTT
TRBJ1-2,NA,NA,TRBV6-5,CASRPADRRRYGYTF,TGTGCCAGCAGGCCAGCCGACAGGCGACGCTATGGCTACACCTTC
TRBJ2-3,NA,TRBD1,TRBV7-3,CASSLYGTGGPDTQYF,TGTGCCAGCAGCTTATATGGGACAGGGGGCCCAGATACGCAGTATTTT
TRBJ2-5,NA,NA,TRBV7-9,CASSQVQETQYF,TGTGCCAGCAGCCAGGTTCAAGAGACCCAGTACTTC
TRBJ1-4,NA,NA,TRBV5-4,CASSMDSHNEKLFF,TGTGCCAGCAGCATGGACAGCCATAATGAAAAACTGTTTTTT
TRBJ2-1,once,NA,TRBV9,CASSVRSSSYNEQFF,TGTGCCAGCAGCGTCCGTAGTTCGTCCTACAATGAGCAGTTCTTC
TRBJ2-7,NA,NA,TRBV5-4,CASSTTGRTYEQYF,TGTGCCAGCAGCACGACCGGGAGAACGTACGAGCAGTACTTC
TRBJ1-6,NA,TRBD1,TRBV30,CAWSVDRGHSPLHF,TGTGCCTGGAGTGTAGACAGGGGTCATTCACCCCTCCACTTT
TRBJ2-1,NA,TRBD2,TRBV28,CAIRTSGSYNEQFF,TGTGCCATCCGAACTAGCGGGAGCTACAATGAGCAGTTCTTC